The text below deals with one T cell receptor beta chain. The antigen it binds to is not known. Base qualities are not recorded, but no much larger clone differs from it by a single base. Libraries were made using 5' RACE. TCRdb shows the sequencer as Illumina HiSeq 2500. A second roughly 6 to 12 cycle PCR used a sample-barcoded 5' primer and a J-beta primer mix. A template-switch 5' adaptor carrying 12 random nucleotides introduced a unique molecular identifier onto each TCR beta cDNA molecule. Each sample yielded at least 2.5 million CDR3-containing paired-end reads. First-strand cDNA synthesis was performed from all RNA using the Mint cDNA synthesis kit, with priming by a TRBC-specific oligonucleotide. Following uracil-DNA glycosylase treatment, all cDNA underwent a first 18-cycle PCR with the universal primers M1SS and BC2_uni_R. The study's processing was this. For normalization, 1 million high-quality reads were randomly selected from each sample, with every read carrying a distinct molecular identifier. Reads with shared molecular identifiers were discarded instead of being binned into consensus sequences. MiTCR, set to a Q25 quality threshold and the strictest error-elimination algorithm, was used for CDR3 identification, clonotype clustering and error correction. A nonparametric unseen species model with Euler transformation was used to estimate a lower bound on total TCR beta diversity. The public reads were reanalyzed by TCRdb: fastp trimming at Q25, MiXCR alignment, in-frame beta chains only. Rows matching on CDR3 protein sequence are summarized as one entry with the most common DNA and genes. TCRdb assigned the V and J calls; the authors' analysis was not used. For this sample there are about 930,000 distinct CDR3 sequences; 25% to 35% appear just once. Of the sample, about 10% falls within the top ten clones.

The donors were 40 or so Caucasian individuals from Russia, aged about 6 to 95 years, who were systemically healthy. Around 9.9 milliliters of peripheral blood were collected from each donor into EDTA-treated Vacutainer tubes. Ficoll-Paque density-gradient centrifugation was used to isolate PBMCs, with at least 6.5 million per sample. Trizol reagent was used to extract total RNA from the PBMCs, yielding at least 5 micrograms per sample. The percentages of naive CD45RAhigh/CD27high T cells were determined by flow cytometry on a PBMC aliquot from every donor. The data stem from a study of blood T cells in healthy people across ages (dated by TCRdb to 2015 to 2017). At the level of the whole study: In model experiments, template switching captured about one uniquely barcoded TCR beta cDNA molecule for every two T cells. The study measured age-related changes in TCR beta repertoire diversity using deep sequencing normalized with unique cDNA molecular identifiers. Four age groups were formed from the donors: young (average 16 years), middle-aged (approximately 40), aged (62) and long-lived (approximately 78). The study analyzed two additional independent replicas of 1 million unique cDNA reads from the same blood draw for two donors, one aged 18 to 29 and one aged 80 or older.

Taken from cysteine to phenylalanine, the CDR3 has 20 residues. Only the CDR3 part of the read is kept: 60 bases, read in frame from the first base. From a lookup of the germline V gene, CDR1 and CDR2 are LGHNT and FRNRAP. The germline V and J ends show losses of 1 base and 11 bases respectively, and no gene match explains 22 bases of the junction. Findings and caveats that apply to the study as a whole: Estimates of total diversity based on one million sequenced T cells were regarded as lower bounds and as underestimates. Compared with the aged group, the long-lived group had more naive CD4+ T cells, fewer expanded clones and increased TCR diversity, suggesting age selection. Conclusive comparison of naive and antigen-experienced compartments was prevented by the profiling of bulk unsorted PBMCs. Observed TCR beta diversity per million T cells fell roughly linearly with age, and a significant reduction was already apparent by age approximately 40. The CMV infection status of donors was not known, potentially confounding age-related changes in expanded clonotypes. A strong correlation was found between observed TCR beta diversity and the percentage of naive T cells measured by flow cytometry.

These data were likewise used in another study, on T cells of mothers and their children. Reported in the second study: The donors were nine systemically healthy Caucasian individuals, made up of three mothers and their six children. cDNA synthesis used all of the extracted RNA, with 1.5 ug of RNA in each 15 ul reaction. In the second PCR, the M1S primer introduced both the sample barcodes and 2-4 random nucleotides. Over 8 million TCR beta CDR3 reads were obtained for each mother, and about 3 million reads were obtained for each child. In both related and unrelated pairs, thymic selection shapes the output of TCR recombination in a similar way, with inherited differences having only a minor effect. Normalized repertoire overlap was always found to be slightly, but never significantly, higher in related mother-child pairs than in unrelated mother-child pairs. No persistent microchimeric T cell clones were detected, at a sensitivity of roughly 100 clones per million clonotypes. In the study, deep NGS was used to compare the TCR beta repertoires of mothers and children, and features distinguishing related mother-child pairs from unrelated individuals were sought. The mean age was about 38 +/- 4 years for the mothers and about 12 +/- 4 years for the children. Libraries were sequenced on Illumina HiSeq 2000 with 100+100 nt paired-end reads after adapter ligation with NEBNext reagents. To prevent cross-contamination, the mother and child libraries were prepared a month apart and were sequenced in separate runs. Each donor had between 500,000 and 2,000,000 distinct TCR beta clonotypes identified. Naive TCR beta clonotypes were estimated from low-frequency clonotypes matched to each donor's FACS-determined naive share, without sorting.

This chain is built from TRBV12-5 and TRBJ2-5, with TRBD2 matching 13 junction bases. The sequence derives from a middle-aged woman in good health. Sequencing was done on a sample of blood. The CDR3 corresponds to CASGLGTSGGFGGKYNEQYF. The DNA is TGTGCTAGTGGTTTGGGGACTAGCGGGGGATTTGGGGGAAAATACAATGAGCAGTACTTC.